A single sample is the source of the 14 T cell receptor beta chains below, sequenced in a study of T cell responses to AZD1222 COVID-19 vaccine. The method was immunoSEQ multiplex PCR; TCRdb's version includes in-frame clones alone and lacks a portion of them. The top ten hold 1.5% to 2% of the sample, which has 94,000 or so clones, roughly nine tenths seen once. This specimen consisted of peripheral blood, obtained on day 0 of AZD1222 vaccination. The source is an adult in good health.

This chain links TRBV4-2 with TRBJ2-7; D gene ambiguous. Germline values: CDR1 LGHNA, CDR2 YNFKEQ. The CDR3 runs 14 residues. V dropped 2 bases and J dropped 0 bases, with 8 bases sitting between them. The CDR3 DNA follows: TGTGCCAGCAGCCAACAGGTTAGCTCCTACGAGCAGTACTTC. Translated: CASSQQVSSYEQYF.

The chain links TRBV11-3 to TRBJ2-3; D may be TRBD1 or TRBD2 (5 bases each). CDR1 and CDR2 (germline): SGHNT, YENEEA. V lost 5 bases, J lost 10 bases, and 13 bases lay in between. CDR3 length equals 12 residues. CDR3 in amino acids: CASSLSGLAQYF. CDR3 in DNA: TGTGCCAGCAGCCTGTCGGGGCTGGCGCAGTATTTT. Full variable domain (remainder filled in from reference TRBV11-3 and TRBJ2-3): EAGVVQSPRYKIIEKKQPVAFWCNPISGHNTLYWYLQNLGQGPELLIRYENEEAVDDSQLPKDRFSAERLKGVDSTLKIQPAELGDSAVYLCASSLSGLAQYFGPGTRLTVL.

This rearrangement joins TRBV30 to TRBJ1-2; a weak D match, TRBD1 (6 bases). There are 13 residues in the CDR3. Germline V gene data show CDR1 as GTSNPN and CDR2 as SVGIG (reference sequence). Trimming took off 0 bases at V and 7 bases at J, with 12 bases between the two ends. The CDR3 DNA sequence: TGTGCCTGGAGTGTAGGGGGGAGGCTTGGCTACACCTTC. This encodes CAWSVGGRLGYTF.

The V and J genes are TRBV6-4 and TRBJ2-3; maybe TRBD2 (6 bases). This CDR3 comprises 13 residues. Between the trimmed V and J ends, which lost 0 bases and 12 bases, there was a span of 13 bases. Germline loops: CDR1 MRHNA, CDR2 SNTAGT. The CDR3 DNA follows: TGTGCCAGCAGTGACTCCGGGACTCGGGAACAGTATTTT. Translated, it gives CASSDSGTREQYF.

This clone appeared many times. V and J are TRBV19 and TRBJ1-1, with D hard to call. Deletions cut 5 bases from V and 4 bases from J, with 17 bases between. The CDR3 runs to 15 residues. CDR1 is LNHDA, CDR2 SQIVND, per germline (reference sequence). The CDR3 here is CASSPQRGPGTEAFF. Written as DNA, the CDR3 is TGTGCCAGTAGTCCGCAGCGAGGGCCTGGCACTGAAGCTTTCTTT.

This sequence joins TRBV11-3 and TRBJ2-2; D possibly corresponds to TRBD2 (6 bases). This CDR3 is 16 amino acids long. CDR1 and CDR2 from the germline V gene are SGHNT and YENEEA. The V and J ends lost 4 bases and 6 bases respectively, with 18 bases between them. CDR3 region: CASSSSRWGVAGELFF. The CDR3 DNA is TGTGCCAGCAGCTCCTCCCGGTGGGGGGTAGCCGGGGAGCTGTTTTTT.

This rearrangement joins TRBV7-2 to TRBJ2-3, with a weak D call TRBD2 (6 bases). With 2 bases removed from V and 4 bases from J, the gap between germline ends came to 16 bases. The germline gives CDR1 SGHTA, CDR2 FQGNSA. The CDR3 has 16 residues. The CDR3 bases are TGTGCCAGCAGCTTATATGAGCGGGTTCGGGCAGATACGCAGTATTTT. Translating it yields CASSLYERVRADTQYF. The full variable domain, rest sourced from reference TRBV7-2 and TRBJ2-3, is GAGVSQSPSNKVTEKGKDVELRCDPISGHTALYWYRQSLGQGLEFLIYFQGNSAPDKSGLPSDRFSAERTGGSVSTLTIQRTQQEDSAVYLCASSLYERVRADTQYFGPGTRLTVL.

The chain couples TRBV9 to TRBJ1-5; D is unclear. Germline CDR1 reads SGDLS; CDR2 reads YYNGEE. Trimming stripped 0 bases from V and 1 base from J, with 2 bases between. The CDR3 consists of 13 residues. The DNA for the CDR3 is TGTGCCAGCAGCGTAGAGAGCAATCAGCCCCAGCATTTT. This encodes CASSVESNQPQHF.

This clone has only a few counts. The chain links TRBV27 to TRBJ1-6; D possibly corresponds to TRBD1 (6 bases). Germline V gives CDR1 MNHEY, CDR2 SMNVEV (reference sequence). The CDR3 loop spans 14 amino acids. The germline V and J ends were trimmed by 4 bases and 10 bases, with 14 bases remaining between them. This CDR3 is CASSSAGTQSPLHF. CDR3 DNA sequence: TGTGCCAGCAGTTCGGCGGGGACACAGTCACCCCTCCACTTT.

The chain combines TRBV7-2 with TRBJ1-2; tentatively, D is TRBD1 (5 bases). V was cut by 2 bases and J by 4 bases, with 11 bases left in between. Per germline, CDR1 SGHTA and CDR2 FQGNSA. The CDR3 contains 14 residues. CDR3 DNA sequence: TGTGCCAGCAGCTTACGGGGGGATGGCTATGGCTACACCTTC. It yields the protein CASSLRGDGYGYTF.

The chain couples TRBV29-1 to TRBJ1-2; 8 nucleotides align to TRBD1. The germline V gene encodes CDR1 SQVTM and CDR2 ANQGSEA. The V and J ends lost 6 bases and 3 bases, in that order; junction bases with no gene match: 9. This CDR3 contains 14 residues. The CDR3 reads CSVDSGGWDYGYTF. Here the CDR3 DNA reads TGCAGCGTAGACTCAGGGGGCTGGGACTATGGCTACACCTTC.

V usage is TRBV13 and J usage is TRBJ1-4; D remains unclear. Germline values: CDR1 PRHDT, CDR2 FYEKMQ (reference sequence). This CDR3 region has 12 residues. Trimming stripped 6 bases from V and 3 bases from J, with 5 bases between. CDR3 amino acids: CASRAPNEKLFF. The CDR3, as DNA: TGTGCCAGCAGGGCTCCTAATGAAAAACTGTTTTTT.

This clone was seen a handful of times. The V gene is TRBV9, the J gene TRBJ2-2; 8 bases fit TRBD1. The CDR3 length is 15 residues. Per germline, CDR1 SGDLS and CDR2 YYNGEE. V shed 0 bases, J shed 4 bases, and the junction held 2 bases outside the gene matches. The chain's CDR3 is CASSVAGGPTGELFF. The DNA for the CDR3 is TGTGCCAGCAGCGTAGCAGGGGGCCCCACCGGGGAGCTGTTTTTT.

This clone showed up just once. This sequence joins TRBV30 and TRBJ1-2, with D possibly TRBD1 on 6 matching bases. There are 14 residues in the CDR3. The germline V gene has CDR1 GTSNPN and CDR2 SVGIG (reference sequence). V was shortened by 3 bases and J by 7 bases, with 18 bases between the two germline ends. This CDR3 is CAWSGVQGIIGYTF. The CDR3 DNA is TGTGCCTGGAGCGGGGTACAGGGAATTATTGGCTACACCTTC. The full variable domain, rest sourced from reference TRBV30 and TRBJ1-2, is SQTIHQWPATLVQPVGSPLSLECTVEGTSNPNLYWYRQAAGRGLQLLFYSVGIGQISSEVPQNLSASRPQDRQFILSSKKLLLSDSGFYLCAWSGVQGIIGYTFGSGTRLTVV.